The 6 T cell receptor beta chains reported below all come from one sample, sequenced in a study of T-cell reconstitution after alpha-beta-depleted transplantation in children. Molecular barcoding with unique molecular identifiers was used for the TCRbeta library. TCRdb reanalysed the PCR reads using MiXCR and keeps one entry per CDR3 protein. The data contain roughly 590,000 distinct CDR3 sequences, 16% of them seen just once; the ten biggest clones take up 0.8% to 1.1%. The source material was PBMCs from the stem cell graft donor, sampled from the stem cell graft. The receptors were gathered from a human donor who donated a stem cell graft to a child with acute myeloid leukemia.

This clonotype was observed a handful of times. The rearrangement links TRBV5-1 to TRBJ2-5, with D perhaps matching TRBD2 (5 bases). Trimming pared 4 bases from V and 4 bases from J, leaving 8 bases between. From germline, CDR1 is SGHRS and CDR2 YFSETQ. The CDR3 has 12 residues. Here the CDR3 reads CASSGEGETQYF. The CDR3 DNA reads as TGCGCCAGCAGCGGCGAGGGAGAGACCCAGTACTTC.

Regarding this clonotype: The junction departs from the called germline gene at one end, perhaps through a read error. V gene TRBV2 combines with J gene TRBJ1-2; D unresolved. The CDR3 length is 12 residues. Looked up from germline, CDR1 is SNHLY and CDR2 is FYNNEI. CDR3 nucleotide sequence: TGTGCTAGCAGTGTGTATGAGTATGGCTACACCTTC. This codes for CASSVYEYGYTF.

There are a few counts of this clonotype. This rearrangement joins TRBV20-1 to TRBJ2-2; a weak D match, TRBD2 (6 bases). The CDR3 loop spans 13 amino acids. V shed 6 bases and J shed 8 bases, with 16 bases lying between them. The germline CDR1 and CDR2 sequences are DFQATT and SNEGSKA (reference sequence). CDR3 sequence (DNA): TGCAGTGCCTTCCGGGGGAACGGGGGGGAGCTGTTTTTT. Translation gives CSAFRGNGGELFF.

The chain couples TRBV7-9 to TRBJ2-7; D ambiguous. CDR1 is SEHNR, CDR2 FQNEAQ, per germline (reference sequence). This CDR3 has 14 residues. V was pared by 6 bases and J by 7 bases, with 19 bases between. CDR3 nucleotide sequence: TGTGCCAGCAGTGTACTCCCCTCGCTAGGAGAGCAGTACTTC. Its protein product is CASSVLPSLGEQYF.

There are a few counts of this clonotype. The chain combines TRBV7-6 with TRBJ2-5, with TRBD2 identical over 10 bases. Germline CDR1 is SGHVS and CDR2 is FNYEAQ. This CDR3 comprises 16 residues. The J segment lost 9 bases and the V segment lost 1 base, leaving 11 bases of the junction unmatched. CDR3 residues: CASSLEGGGLAFAQYF. CDR3 nucleotides: TGTGCCAGCAGCTTAGAAGGTGGGGGACTAGCGTTCGCCCAGTACTTC.

This clonotype showed up just a few times. The V gene is TRBV18, the J gene TRBJ2-7; maybe TRBD2 (5 bases). This CDR3 contains 13 residues. Germline lookup yields CDR1 KGHSH and CDR2 LQKENI. V lost 3 bases and J lost 6, with 12 bases in between. CDR3 DNA sequence: TGTGCCAGCTCACCGACCACGGGGTCCGAGCAGTACGTC. Translating it yields CASSPTTGSEQYV.